This TCR beta chain emerged from a study of molecular identifiers for immune sequencing clone quantification. Overall study: Split five ways in replicates, RNA from approximately 20,000 or 100,000 naive CD8 cells had four portions sequenced. Study conclusions and caveats: For highly expanded clones, sizes could be underestimated when identical TCR molecules share a barcode.

Concerning this clonotype: The antigen is unknown.

CDR1 and CDR2 (germline): LNHDA, SQIVND (reference sequence). V was trimmed by 3 bases and J by 3 bases, leaving 6 bases between them. The CDR3 is made up of 13 amino acids. The authors sorted naive CD8 T cells as CD8+CD4-CCR7+CD45RA+. Listed TCR primers, together with previously described methods, were used for the bulk TCR libraries. TCRdb itself ran the PCR reads through MiXCR, one entry per CDR3 protein. The repertoire holds about 500,000 distinct CDR3 sequences, roughly a fifth seen once, with about 0.8% in the top ten. This chain uses TRBV19 with TRBJ2-4; no definite D call. Sequenced sample: naive CD8+ T cells from blood, with Jurkat cell RNA spiked in. Subset in this sample: FACS-sorted CD8+CD4-CCR7+CD45RA+ naive T cells. The origin of this receptor is a human donor in good health. Some libraries in this study had Jurkat cell RNA spiked in. The CDR3 here is CASSIYSKNIQYF. The CDR3 nucleotides are TGTGCCAGTAGTATCTACAGCAAAAACATTCAGTACTTC.